This TCR beta chain emerged from a study of regulatory T cells in long-lasting Graves disease. Study observations and caveats: New patients shared fewer public clonotypes (about 1,000) than persistent patients did (2,741).

This CDR3 spans 11 amino acids. Trimming took 1 base from V and 3 from J, leaving 3 bases between them. CDR1 is DFQATT, CDR2 SNEGSKA, per germline (reference sequence). In its sample, this clonotype was seen many times. The target antigen is unknown. Indicated time point: persistent/refractory GD, antithyroid drugs over 5 years with positive TRAb. RNA isolated from PBMCs was used to make the TCR library. The TCR beta library used iRepertoire HTBI primers with Arm-PCR amplification of CDR3. TCRdb reprocessed the multiplex PCR reads with MiXCR, giving one entry per CDR3 protein. The table lists roughly 400,000 distinct CDR3 sequences, around 20% of them singletons.

The genes are TRBV20-1 and TRBJ1-1, with unresolved D. This sequence was found in a female donor with Graves disease. Source: peripheral blood mononuclear cells (PBMCs), taken when the disease was refractory, from a patient treated with antithyroid drugs. CDR3 sequence reads: CSARADTEAFF. The CDR3 nucleotides are TGCAGTGCTAGAGCAGACACTGAAGCTTTCTTT.